Following are 12 T cell receptor beta chains from one sample sequenced in a study of T cells after yellow fever vaccination. TCRdb re-analysed the 5' RACE reads in MiXCR, keeping a single row per CDR3 protein. Of fewer than 400,000 distinct CDR3 sequences in the sample, about 11% are singletons; the top ten hold 3% to 3.5%. This specimen consisted of CD4+ T cells sorted from PBMCs, obtained 45 days after the yellow fever booster vaccination. The origin of the receptors is a man younger than 30 who received the YFV17D yellow fever vaccine.

The CDR3 reads CASSLESALAKQFF. CDR3 nucleotide sequence: TGCGCCAGCAGCTTGGAATCCGCCCTGGCGAAGCAGTTCTTC. V and J are TRBV5-1 and TRBJ2-1; no definite D call. The CDR3 extends over 14 amino acids. Trimming pared 0 bases from V and 11 bases from J, leaving 15 bases between. Germline V lookup: CDR1 SGHRS, CDR2 YFSETQ.

This clonotype turned up a few times. The J gene is TRBJ2-5, the V gene TRBV2; TRBD1 aligns across 7 bases. The CDR3 runs 13 residues. Germline CDR1 SNHLY, CDR2 FYNNEI. V trimming: 7 bases; J trimming: 4 bases; junction bases outside the gene matches: 6. CDR3 in DNA: TGTGCCAGCATGAGAGGGGGCGGAGAGACCCAGTACTTC. It specifies CASMRGGGETQYF.

This clonotype turned up a few times. This chain links TRBV6-1 with TRBJ1-5, with 7 bases that match TRBD1. Germline trimming cut 6 bases from V and 0 bases from J; bases unmatched to any gene: 8. The germline V gene has CDR1 MNHNS and CDR2 SASEGT. This CDR3 spans 16 amino acids. This chain's CDR3 is CASSDRVPNSNQPQHF. The CDR3 nucleotides read TGTGCCAGCAGCGACAGGGTCCCTAATAGCAATCAGCCCCAGCATTTT.

This clonotype was picked up a small number of times. V usage is TRBV10-3 and J usage is TRBJ1-1; TRBD1 matches at 7 bases. The V segment lost 6 bases and the J segment 6 bases; nucleotides outside the gene matches: 7. Germline CDR1 ENHRY, CDR2 SYGVKD. The CDR3 loop spans 13 amino acids. CDR3 residues: CAISRGTEAEAFF. The CDR3, as DNA: TGTGCCATCAGCCGTGGGACAGAGGCTGAAGCTTTCTTT.

This clonotype has more than one count but fewer than ten. The chain couples TRBV6-1 to TRBJ1-2; 9 bases are a match to TRBD1. CDR3 length: 13 amino acids. The junction had 3 bases not matched to a gene; V was cut back by 4 bases and J by 6 bases. CDR1 and CDR2 (germline): MNHNS, SASEGT. The CDR3 DNA sequence: TGTGCCAGCAGTGGCCGGGACAGGGATGGCTACACCTTC. This codes for CASSGRDRDGYTF.

The table lists this clonotype with a few counts. The chain has TRBV20-1 and TRBJ2-3; D possibly corresponds to TRBD2 (6 bases). CDR3 size: 11 residues. CDR1 and CDR2 (germline): DFQATT, SNEGSKA (reference sequence). Trimming removed 6 bases at V and 10 bases at J, with 14 bases between. In DNA, the CDR3 is TGCAGTGCCCTTCGGGAGTCGGCGCAGTATTTT. Translation: CSALRESAQYF.

This clonotype has a count of ten or more. This chain uses TRBV5-1 with TRBJ2-2; the D is unclear. This CDR3 region has 14 residues. Germline-derived CDR1 and CDR2 are SGHRS and YFSETQ. The V end lost 2 bases, the J end lost 7 bases, and 12 bases lay between the germline ends. CDR3 DNA sequence: TGCGCCAGCAGCTTTTCACGGCAAGACGGGGAGCTGTTTTTT. This gives the protein CASSFSRQDGELFF. Using reference TRBV5-1 and TRBJ2-2 for the parts outside the CDR3, the full variable domain is KAGVTQTPRYLIKTRGQQVTLSCSPISGHRSVSWYQQTPGQGLQFLFEYFSETQRNKGNFPGRFSGRQFSNSRSEMNVSTLELGDSALYLCASSFSRQDGELFFGEGSRLTVL.

The V call is TRBV30, the J call TRBJ2-3, with D uncertain. Germline assignment: CDR1 GTSNPN and CDR2 SVGIG (reference sequence). The CDR3 extends over 13 amino acids. With 4 bases removed from V and 4 bases from J, the gap between germline ends came to 12 bases. This chain's CDR3 is CAWTTPGADTQYF. CDR3 DNA sequence: TGTGCCTGGACCACCCCAGGAGCAGATACGCAGTATTTT.

This clonotype came up a few times. The genes are TRBV4-1 and TRBJ2-4; 8 nucleotides match TRBD1. The CDR3 spans 21 residues. Germline CDR1 reads MGHRA; CDR2 reads YSYEKL. V gave up 2 bases and J gave up 0 bases; unmatched junction bases: 18. CDR3 region: CASSQRVLGQAVGLAKNIQYF. CDR3 coding DNA: TGCGCCAGCAGCCAAAGGGTACTGGGACAGGCGGTGGGGCTAGCCAAAAACATTCAGTACTTC.

This clonotype showed up just a few times. J is TRBJ2-5 and V is TRBV2; D may be TRBD2 (6 bases). This CDR3 has 14 amino acids. The germline V gene encodes CDR1 SNHLY and CDR2 FYNNEI. V gave up 8 bases and J gave up 2 bases, with 15 bases separating them. The CDR3 DNA follows: TGTGCCAGCGGGAGACTTGGGGGGCAAGAGACCCAGTACTTC. It encodes CASGRLGGQETQYF.

This clonotype was recorded a few times. This chain connects TRBV6-5 to TRBJ1-1; perhaps TRBD1 as D (6 bases). Trimming pared 0 bases from V and 4 bases from J, leaving 9 bases between. The length of the CDR3 is 14 residues. CDR1 is MNHEY, CDR2 SVGAGI, per germline. CDR3 amino acids: CASSYSRGGTEAFF. DNA of the CDR3: TGTGCCAGCAGTTACTCAAGGGGGGGCACTGAAGCTTTCTTT.

This sequence joins TRBV5-1 and TRBJ1-1; TRBD1 matches at 10 bases. The ends lost 3 bases at V and 7 bases at J; junction bases unmatched: 9. The CDR3 contains 15 residues. Germline CDR1 is SGHRS and CDR2 is YFSETQ. The CDR3 DNA sequence: TGCGCCAGCAGCTCCGGGACAGGGGCCAAAGTTGAAGCTTTCTTT. Amino acid sequence: CASSSGTGAKVEAFF.